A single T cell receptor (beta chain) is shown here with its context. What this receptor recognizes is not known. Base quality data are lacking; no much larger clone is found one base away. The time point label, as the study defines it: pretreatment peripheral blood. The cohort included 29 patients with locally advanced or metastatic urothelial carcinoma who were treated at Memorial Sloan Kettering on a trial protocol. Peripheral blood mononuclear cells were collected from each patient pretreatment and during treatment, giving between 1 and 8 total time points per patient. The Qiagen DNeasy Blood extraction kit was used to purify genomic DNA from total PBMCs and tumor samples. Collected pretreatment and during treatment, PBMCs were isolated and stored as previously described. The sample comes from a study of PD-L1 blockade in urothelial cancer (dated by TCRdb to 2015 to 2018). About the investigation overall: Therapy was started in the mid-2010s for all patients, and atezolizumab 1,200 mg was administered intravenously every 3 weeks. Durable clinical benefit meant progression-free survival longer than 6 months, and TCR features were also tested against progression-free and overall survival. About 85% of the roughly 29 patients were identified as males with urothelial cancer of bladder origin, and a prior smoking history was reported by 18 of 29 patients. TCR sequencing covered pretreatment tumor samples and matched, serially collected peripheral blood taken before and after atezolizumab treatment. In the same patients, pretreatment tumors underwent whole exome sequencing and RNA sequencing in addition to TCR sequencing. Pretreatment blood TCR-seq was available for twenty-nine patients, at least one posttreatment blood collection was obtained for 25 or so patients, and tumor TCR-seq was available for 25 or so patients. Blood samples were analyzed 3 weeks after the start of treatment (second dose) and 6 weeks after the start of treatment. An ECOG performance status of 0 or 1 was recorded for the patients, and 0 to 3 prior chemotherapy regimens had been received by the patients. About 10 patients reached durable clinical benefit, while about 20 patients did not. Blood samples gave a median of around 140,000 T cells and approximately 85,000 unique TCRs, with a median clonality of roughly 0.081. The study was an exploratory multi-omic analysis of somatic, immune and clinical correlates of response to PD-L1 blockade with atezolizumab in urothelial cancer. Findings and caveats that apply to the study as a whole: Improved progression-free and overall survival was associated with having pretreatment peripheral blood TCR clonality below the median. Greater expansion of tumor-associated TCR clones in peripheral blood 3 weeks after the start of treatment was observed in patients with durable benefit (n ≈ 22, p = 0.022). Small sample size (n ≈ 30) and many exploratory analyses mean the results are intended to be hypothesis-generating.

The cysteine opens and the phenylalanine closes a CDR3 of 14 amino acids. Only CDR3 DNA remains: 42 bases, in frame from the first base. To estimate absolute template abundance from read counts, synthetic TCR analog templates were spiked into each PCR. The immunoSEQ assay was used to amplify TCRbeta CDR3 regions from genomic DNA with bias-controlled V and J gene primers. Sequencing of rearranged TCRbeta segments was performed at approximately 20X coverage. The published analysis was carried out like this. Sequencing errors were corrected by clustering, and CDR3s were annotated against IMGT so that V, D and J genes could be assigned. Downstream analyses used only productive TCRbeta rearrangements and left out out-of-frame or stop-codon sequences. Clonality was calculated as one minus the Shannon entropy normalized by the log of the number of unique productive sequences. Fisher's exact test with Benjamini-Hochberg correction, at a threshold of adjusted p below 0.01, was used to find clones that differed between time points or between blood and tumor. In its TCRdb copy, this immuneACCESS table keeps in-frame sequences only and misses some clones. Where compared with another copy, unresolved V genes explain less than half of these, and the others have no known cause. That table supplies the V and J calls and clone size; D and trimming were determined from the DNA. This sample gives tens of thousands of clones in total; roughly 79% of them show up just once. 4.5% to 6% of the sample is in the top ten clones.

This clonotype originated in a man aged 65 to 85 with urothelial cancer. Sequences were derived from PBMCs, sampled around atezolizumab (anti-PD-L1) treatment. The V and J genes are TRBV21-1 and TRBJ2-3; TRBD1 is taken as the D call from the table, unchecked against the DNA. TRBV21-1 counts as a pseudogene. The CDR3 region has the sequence CASRRNRYTDTQYF. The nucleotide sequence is TGTGCCAGCAGGAGAAACAGGTACACAGATACGCAGTATTTT.